This T cell receptor (beta chain) was sequenced during a study of CD8 T cells in ankylosing spondylitis. Study-wide findings and caveats: Clones linked to disease were reported to show significant enrichment in matched ankylosing spondylitis synovial fluid. CD8+ by phenotype, disease-linked clones were relatively rare in peripheral blood. Characteristic, it appeared, of ankylosing spondylitis blood was a TCR beta motif of about eight highly homologous variants.

This clonotype was picked up many times. Antigen specificity is unknown. For TCR beta, libraries came from quantitative 5'-RACE with molecular barcodes. TCRdb ran MiXCR on the 5' RACE reads and lists one entry per CDR3 protein. The sample holds 35,000 to 50,000 distinct CDR3 sequences, 10% seen once. V lost 4 bases and J lost 3; bases outside the gene matches: 11. Germline values: CDR1 MGHRA, CDR2 YSYEKL. The CDR3 loop spans 17 amino acids. This receptor was identified in a male donor with ankylosing spondylitis or in good health (not recorded which). The chain recombines TRBV4-1 with TRBJ2-1; 8 bases fit TRBD1. The sample consisted of blood, either unsorted or a sorted T cell fraction (not recorded which). The CDR3 reads CASSRTRTGSDYNEQFF. The CDR3 DNA reads TGCGCCAGCAGCCGAACCCGGACAGGGTCCGACTACAATGAGCAGTTCTTC.